One sample yielded the 12 T cell receptor beta chains listed below, sequenced in a study of molecular identifiers for immune sequencing clone quantification. TCRdb re-derived calls from the PCR reads in MiXCR, one entry per CDR3 protein. This sample carries fewer than 350,000 distinct CDR3 sequences, roughly 23% of them seen once, and the ten largest clones take 0.7% to 0.9%. Sequencing was performed on naive CD8+ T cells from blood, with Jurkat cell RNA spiked in. Subset reported: FACS-sorted CD8+CD4-CCR7+CD45RA+ naive T cells. These receptors originate from a human donor in good health. Some libraries in this study had Jurkat cell RNA spiked in.

This clonotype was counted only a few times. The chain carries TRBV24-1 and TRBJ1-1, with a tentative D call TRBD1 (5 bases). Between the trimmed V and J ends, which lost 2 bases and 0 bases, there was a span of 6 bases. CDR3 length equals 14 residues. Germline values: CDR1 KGHDR, CDR2 SFDVKD. The CDR3 loop is CATSDSGMNTEAFF. The CDR3 DNA sequence: TGTGCCACCAGTGATTCAGGGATGAACACTGAAGCTTTCTTT.

This clonotype has a count of ten or more. The chain combines TRBV6-5 with TRBJ2-3; the D call may be TRBD1 or TRBD2 (6 bases each). CDR1 MNHEY and CDR2 SVGAGI come from the germline V gene. CDR3 length: 17 amino acids. V was trimmed by 5 bases and J by 3 bases, leaving 21 bases between them. CDR3 in amino acids: CASSRTGAGVRTDTQYF. CDR3 DNA sequence: TGTGCCAGCAGTCGGACGGGGGCCGGGGTTAGGACAGATACGCAGTATTTT.

This clonotype was observed many times. The rearrangement joins TRBV4-1 to TRBJ2-6; D call uncertain. This CDR3 has 15 residues. Trimming left V 6 bases short and J 0 bases short, with 9 bases between. Per the germline V gene, CDR1 is MGHRA and CDR2 is YSYEKL. The CDR3 loop is CASRLTSSGANVLTF. The DNA for the CDR3 is TGCGCCAGCAGACTGACATCCTCTGGGGCCAACGTCCTGACTTTC.

About this clonotype: A single base separates this from a much larger clone, so it may be a read error. The rearrangement uses TRBV14 and TRBJ2-7, with D perhaps TRBD1 (5 bases). CDR3 size: 15 residues. Per the germline V gene, CDR1 is SGHDN and CDR2 is FVKESK. The CDR3 sequence: CASGQEVGARNEQYF. The CDR3, as DNA: TGTGCCAGCGGCCAAGAGGTAGGGGCGCGCAACGAGCAGTACTTC.

This clonotype was observed many times. CDR3 coding DNA: TGCGCCAGCAGCCCGGACTTTACCGGGGCCAACGTCCTGACTTTC. Encoded protein: CASSPDFTGANVLTF. This chain connects TRBV5-1 to TRBJ2-6, with D possibly TRBD2 on 5 matching bases. V lost 4 bases and J 4 bases, leaving 12 bases between the germline ends. Germline CDR1 and CDR2: SGHRS and YFSETQ. The CDR3 has 15 amino acids.

This clonotype was seen at least ten times. The chain joins TRBV6-5 to TRBJ1-6, with D perhaps matching TRBD1 (6 bases). Germline CDR1 MNHEY, CDR2 SVGAGI. Trimming pared 5 bases from V and 10 bases from J, leaving 15 bases between. CDR3 size: 14 residues. The CDR3 sequence: CASSDTGLPSPLHF. Written as DNA, the CDR3 is TGTGCCAGCAGTGACACAGGGCTCCCATCACCCCTCCACTTT.

With regard to this clonotype: This may be a read error: a much more frequent sequence differs by one nucleotide. This chain connects TRBV11-2 to TRBJ1-5; D is uncertain. CDR3 length: 12 residues. The germline V gene encodes CDR1 SGHAT and CDR2 FQNNGV. The CDR3 DNA follows: TGTGCCTGCAGCTCCTCAGATCAGCCCCAGCATTTT. Its protein product is CACSSSDQPQHF.

This clonotype was observed at least ten times. This sequence joins TRBV18 and TRBJ1-4, with D maybe TRBD1 (6 bases). Per the germline V gene, CDR1 is KGHSH and CDR2 is LQKENI. V was cut by 1 base and J by 0 bases, with 12 bases left in between. This CDR3 is built from 17 residues. The CDR3 protein is CASSPQDRRATNEKLFF. CDR3 bases: TGTGCCAGCTCACCACAGGACAGACGCGCAACTAATGAAAAACTGTTTTTT.

In its sample, this clonotype was seen a few times. The chain is built from TRBV27 and TRBJ2-7; possibly TRBD2 for D (6 bases). Germline loops: CDR1 MNHEY, CDR2 SMNVEV (reference sequence). The CDR3 runs 14 residues. Trimming took off 4 bases at V and 3 bases at J, with 13 bases between the two ends. The CDR3 is CASSWGMGGYEQYF. The CDR3 DNA follows: TGTGCCAGCAGTTGGGGGATGGGGGGCTACGAGCAGTACTTC.

This clonotype was detected many times. This chain joins TRBV12-3 or TRBV12-4 and TRBJ2-6; D gene ambiguous. This CDR3 is built from 13 residues. V shed 7 bases and J shed 2 bases, with 6 bases lying between them. The CDR3 loop is CASKHTGANVLTF. The CDR3 DNA sequence: TGTGCCAGCAAGCATACTGGGGCCAACGTCCTGACTTTC.

This clonotype was observed a handful of times. The gene calls are TRBV12-3 or TRBV12-4 and TRBJ2-7; 8 bases map to TRBD2. The length of the CDR3 is 13 residues. J gave up 5 bases and V 6 bases, and 6 bases lay outside the gene matches. The CDR3 DNA reads TGTGCCAGCAGATTGAGCGGGAGCCACGAGCAGTACTTC. This encodes CASRLSGSHEQYF.

A word on this clonotype: Just one base apart from a much larger clone, this may be a read error. V and J are TRBV12-3 or TRBV12-4 and TRBJ2-7; perhaps TRBD2 as D (6 bases). The CDR3 runs 15 residues. The CDR3 DNA reads TGTGCCAGCAGTCTGGGAGTGGGACTCACGTACGAGAAGTACTTC. Its translation: CASSLGVGLTYEKYF.